One and the same sample provided the 15 T cell receptor beta chains below, sequenced in a study of beta chain features in type 1 diabetes. Study-wide points: For Type 1 diabetes patients, all four CD4+ subsets carried TCRB CDR3s that were moderately but significantly shorter.

These receptors' antigens are unknown. Expressed TCRB transcripts were sequenced, since all the RNA that had been isolated was reverse transcribed. This table comes from immunoSEQ multiplex PCR, and its TCRdb copy is limited to in-frame clones, with some not included. This table has about 300,000 clones, 13% appearing once. Sequencing was performed on naive CD4+ T cells from blood. These receptors all stem from a woman under 30 with type 1 diabetes.

This clone was seen a few times. This CDR3 is also generated by other DNA sequences in the sample. The chain has TRBV18 and TRBJ2-7; no clear D gene. V was pared by 3 bases and J by 0 bases, with 6 bases between. The CDR3 loop spans 13 amino acids. The germline gives CDR1 KGHSH, CDR2 LQKENI. This chain's CDR3 is CASSPGLSYEQYV. CDR3 DNA sequence: TGTGCCAGCTCACCGGGCCTCTCCTACGAGCAGTACGTC.

The V and J genes are TRBV6-6 and TRBJ2-7; D not resolved. Germline lookup yields CDR1 MNHNY and CDR2 SVGAGI (reference sequence). Trimming took 0 bases from V and 3 from J, leaving 12 bases between them. The CDR3 has 15 amino acids. The CDR3 reads CASSYSPDYYYEQYF. For the CDR3, the DNA is TGTGCCAGCAGTTACTCGCCAGATTACTACTACGAGCAGTACTTC.

The sample holds a few counts of this clone. The CDR3 region is CASSQRTPSDYEQYF. The CDR3 region has the DNA TGTGCCAGCAGCCAGAGGACACCAAGCGACTACGAGCAGTACTTC. This chain links TRBV5-6 with TRBJ2-7, with a tentative D call TRBD1 (5 bases). Trimming removed 4 bases from V and 3 bases from J, with 17 bases in between. From germline, CDR1 is SGHDT and CDR2 YYEEEE. The CDR3 covers 15 residues.

In this sample, this clone turned up a few times. This rearrangement joins TRBV28 to TRBJ1-5, with a weak D call TRBD1 (6 bases). V was cut by 6 bases and J by 5 bases, with 20 bases left in between. CDR1 is MDHEN and CDR2 is SYDVKM in the germline V gene. The CDR3 length is 16 residues. The CDR3 DNA follows: TGTGCCAGCAGCTCGCCCCTACAGGGCTCTCATCAGCCCCAGCATTTT. Protein product: CASSSPLQGSHQPQHF. The variable domain in full, completed from reference TRBV28 and TRBJ1-5, reads DVKVTQSSRYLVKRTGEKVFLECVQDMDHENMFWYRQDPGLGLRLIYFSYDVKMKEKGDIPEGYSVSREKKERFSLILESASTNQTSMYLCASSSPLQGSHQPQHFGDGTRLSIL.

This clone was observed a few times. This chain uses TRBV13 with TRBJ2-7; tentatively, D is TRBD1 (5 bases). Germline loops: CDR1 PRHDT, CDR2 FYEKMQ (reference sequence). The V gene lost 5 bases and the J gene lost 1 base, with 12 bases spanning the gap. The CDR3 is 14 residues long. The CDR3 region is CASSPFRGSYEQYF. The DNA of the CDR3 is TGTGCCAGCAGCCCCTTTAGGGGATCCTACGAGCAGTACTTC.

This clone occurred a few times. This chain links TRBV4-3 with TRBJ2-5; TRBD2 matches 13 bases. From germline, CDR1 is LGHNA and CDR2 YSLEER. V shed 4 bases, J shed 1 base, and the junction held 3 bases outside the gene matches. The CDR3 consists of 16 residues. CDR3 region: CASSPGTSGTQETQYF. For the CDR3, the DNA is TGCGCCAGCAGCCCAGGGACTAGCGGGACCCAAGAGACCCAGTACTTC.

The chain carries TRBV28 and TRBJ2-7, with D perhaps TRBD1 (5 bases). Trimming removed 11 bases from V and 6 bases from J, with 14 bases in between. This CDR3 region has 11 residues. Germline V gene sequence: CDR1 MDHEN, CDR2 SYDVKM. CDR3 sequence (DNA): TGTGCCGCAACGACAGAACCCGAGCAGTACGTC. This gives the protein CAATTEPEQYV.

This clone showed up just a few times. The chain has TRBV10-3 and TRBJ2-1; TRBD2 agrees at 9 bases. J was trimmed by 6 bases and V by 6 bases; bases with no gene match: 6. The germline gives CDR1 ENHRY, CDR2 SYGVKD. This CDR3 contains 14 residues. CDR3 in amino acids: CAIRPGLALNEQFF. CDR3 nucleotide sequence: TGTGCCATCAGGCCGGGACTAGCTCTCAATGAGCAGTTCTTC.

V usage is TRBV27 and J usage is TRBJ2-7, with 7 bases fitting TRBD2. Germline CDR1 reads MNHEY; CDR2 reads SMNVEV (reference sequence). This CDR3 has 15 amino acids. V lost 4 bases, J lost 3 bases, and 9 bases stayed unmatched. CDR3 sequence (DNA): TGTGCCAGCAGTTCGGAACTAGCGATTGGCTACGAGCAGTACTTC. Its protein product is CASSSELAIGYEQYF.

The rearrangement uses TRBV15 and TRBJ1-5; possibly TRBD1 for D (5 bases). Germline assignment: CDR1 LNHNV and CDR2 YYDKDF (reference sequence). This CDR3 comprises 15 residues. V lost 1 base to trimming and J lost 5 bases, with 12 bases between them. The CDR3 bases are TGTGCCACCAGCAGAGGGACAACCAAGGATCAGCCCCAGCATTTT. It translates to CATSRGTTKDQPQHF.

V usage is TRBV30 and J usage is TRBJ2-5, with TRBD1 matching 7 bases. Losses at the gene ends were 4 bases for V and 5 bases for J; bases not matched to a gene: 13. This CDR3 is 15 amino acids long. Germline values: CDR1 GTSNPN, CDR2 SVGIG (reference sequence). The CDR3 DNA sequence: TGTGCCTGGACCCGACAGGGACAATTGTTTGAGACCCAGTACTTC. This sequence encodes CAWTRQGQLFETQYF.

The chain uses TRBV5-1 and TRBJ1-2, with 8 bases identical to TRBD1. The CDR3 consists of 15 residues. Germline assignment: CDR1 SGHRS and CDR2 YFSETQ. V was pared by 1 base and J by 5 bases, with 7 bases of the junction left unmatched. As DNA, the CDR3 is TGCGCCAGCAGCTTGCCAGGGGGCGCTGGATATGGCTACACCTTC. Protein: CASSLPGGAGYGYTF.

Note on this clone: Other DNA sequences from this sample encode an identical CDR3 as well. The CDR3 DNA reads TGTGCCAGCAGCGTAAGGGGGGGCACTGAAGCTTTCTTT. This encodes CASSVRGGTEAFF. This chain links TRBV9 with TRBJ1-1, with a tentative D call TRBD1 (6 bases). Looked up from germline, CDR1 is SGDLS and CDR2 is YYNGEE. V gave up 1 base and J gave up 4 bases, with 8 bases separating them. The CDR3 covers 13 residues.

V usage is TRBV5-1 and J usage is TRBJ2-3; 7 positions agree with TRBD2. V trimming: 4 bases; J trimming: 7 bases; junction bases outside the gene matches: 9. The CDR3 consists of 14 residues. CDR1 is SGHRS, CDR2 YFSETQ, per germline. Here the CDR3 DNA reads TGCGCCAGCAGCGGGGGGGACTCCGCAAATACGCAGTATTTT. This codes for CASSGGDSANTQYF.

CDR3 DNA: TGTGCCACCAGCAGAGATCGTCGAGGGGGAGAGACCCAGTACTTC. Translated: CATSRDRRGGETQYF. The genes are TRBV15 and TRBJ2-5; tentative D call: TRBD1 (6 bases). V lost 0 bases and J lost 4, with 12 bases in between. This CDR3 spans 15 amino acids. Germline-derived CDR1 and CDR2 are LNHNV and YYDKDF (reference sequence).